The 26 T cell receptor beta chains listed next were all sequenced from one sample in a study of shared clonotypes between healthy human individuals. The protocol was immunoSEQ multiplex PCR, while the TCRdb copy is restricted to in-frame clones and leaves out a portion. Here the sample spans a few hundred thousand clones, around 76% being singletons. Specimen: PBMCs. The origin of the receptors is a woman in her 40s in good health. Some clones in this sample may be carry-over from other donors' samples.

This clone was seen more than once but under ten times. This CDR3 is also generated by other DNA sequences in the sample. The chain is built from TRBV6-4 and TRBJ2-1; D perhaps matches TRBD2 (5 bases). The CDR3 is 15 amino acids. V gave up 3 bases and J gave up 4 bases, with 13 bases separating them. The germline V gene encodes CDR1 MRHNA and CDR2 SNTAGT. The CDR3 sequence: CASSDGLAGYNEQFF. CDR3 nucleotides: TGTGCCAGCAGTGATGGTCTAGCCGGATACAATGAGCAGTTCTTC.

This clone was detected once. This sequence joins TRBV5-4 and TRBJ2-5, with 7 nucleotides matching TRBD2. The CDR3 is made up of 15 amino acids. Germline loops: CDR1 SGHNT, CDR2 YYREEE (reference sequence). V shed 2 bases, J shed 1 base, and the junction held 5 bases outside the gene matches. This CDR3 reads CASSFGLETQETQYF. In DNA form, the CDR3 reads TGTGCCAGCAGCTTTGGACTAGAGACCCAAGAGACCCAGTACTTC.

V is TRBV1 and J is TRBJ2-7; the listed D gene, TRBD2, was not tested against the DNA. TRBV1 is a recognized pseudogene. This CDR3 is built from 17 residues. The CDR3 DNA is TGCACCAGCAGCCACGGGTTGACTAGCGGGAGAGTCCACGAGCAGTACTTC. Amino acids: CTSSHGLTSGRVHEQYF.

The chain couples TRBV5-1 to TRBJ1-1, with 8 bases identical to TRBD1. Germline trimming cut 0 bases from V and 4 bases from J; bases unmatched to any gene: 5. Germline V gene lookup returns CDR1 SGHRS and CDR2 YFSETQ. CDR3 length: 15 amino acids. CDR3 sequence reads: CASSLALGQGTEAFF. Written as DNA, the CDR3 is TGCGCCAGCAGCTTGGCCCTCGGACAGGGCACTGAAGCTTTCTTT.

The chain has TRBV6-4 and TRBJ2-1; D is perhaps TRBD1 or TRBD2 (6 bases each). CDR3 length: 14 amino acids. V was clipped by 0 bases and J by 7 bases, with 10 bases between them. Germline loops: CDR1 MRHNA, CDR2 SNTAGT. As DNA, the CDR3 is TGTGCCAGCAGTGACTCGAGAGGGGGGAATGAGCAGTTCTTC. The encoded protein is CASSDSRGGNEQFF.

This clone came up a few times. The chain has TRBV7-2 and TRBJ2-5; TRBD1 might be the D (8 bases). Germline V gene sequence: CDR1 SGHTA, CDR2 FQGNSA. Trimming took off 5 bases at V and 5 bases at J, with 21 bases between the two ends. The CDR3 sequence is 16 residues long. CDR3 residues: CASSPNTGQGGETQYF. CDR3 sequence (DNA): TGTGCCAGCAGCCCAAATACAGGACAGGGAGGGGAGACCCAGTACTTC.

As concerns this clone: A far larger clone differs by one base, so this is likely a read error. This chain connects TRBV30 to TRBJ1-1; possibly TRBD1 for D (6 bases). Trimming shortened V by 5 bases and J by 5 bases, and 9 bases separated the two germline ends. The CDR3 has 11 residues. Germline values: CDR1 GTSNPN, CDR2 SVGIG (reference sequence). CDR3 region: CAWGDMTEAFF. CDR3 coding DNA: TGTGCCTGGGGGGACATGACTGAAGCTTTCTTT.

A word on this clone: Other DNA sequences in this specimen translate into the identical CDR3. This chain uses TRBV28 with TRBJ1-2; a weak D match, TRBD1 (5 bases). Trimming pared 3 bases from V and 1 base from J, leaving 12 bases between. CDR1 and CDR2 (germline): MDHEN, SYDVKM. The CDR3 covers 15 residues. CDR3 DNA: TGTGCCAGCAGTTTTATCCGACAGTTTAACTATGGCTACACCTTC. Protein: CASSFIRQFNYGYTF.

This clone was observed a few times. The chain has TRBV28 and TRBJ1-5, with 10 positions matching TRBD1. J gave up 6 bases and V 6 bases, and 8 bases lay outside the gene matches. This CDR3 has 15 residues. Germline CDR1 and CDR2: MDHEN and SYDVKM. The CDR3 DNA reads as TGTGCCAGCAGCCCTGGGACAGGGGAAAGTCAGCCCCAGCATTTT. Encoded protein: CASSPGTGESQPQHF.

This sequence joins TRBV10-3 and TRBJ1-2; no clear D. V was pared by 3 bases and J by 1 base, with 6 bases between. The CDR3 length is 13 residues. Germline CDR1 reads ENHRY; CDR2 reads SYGVKD. CDR3 amino acids: CAISDLVNYGYTF. Written as DNA, the CDR3 is TGTGCCATCAGTGATTTAGTTAACTATGGCTACACCTTC.

This clone was seen only once. V gene TRBV25-1 combines with J gene TRBJ2-7; 11 nucleotides align to TRBD2. Germline V lookup: CDR1 MGHDK, CDR2 SYGVNS. The CDR3 totals 14 residues. After removal of 6 bases from V and 2 bases from J, the junction contained 3 bases not matched to a gene. CDR3 in DNA: TGTGCCAGCAGGGGGACTAGCGGCACCTACGAGCAGTACTTC. Its protein product is CASRGTSGTYEQYF.

The chain links TRBV18 to TRBJ2-7, with TRBD1 identical over 11 bases. V shed 4 bases and J 3 bases; nucleotides not matched to a gene: 2. Looked up from germline, CDR1 is KGHSH and CDR2 is LQKENI. The CDR3 is 14 amino acids. CDR3 nucleotide sequence: TGTGCCAGCTCACAGGGGACAGGGGGCTACGAGCAGTACTTC. It specifies CASSQGTGGYEQYF.

The CDR3, as DNA: TGTGCCAGTGCGGCCCATTGGAATCAGCCCCAGCATTTT. Its translation is CASAAHWNQPQHF. The V call is TRBV19, the J call TRBJ1-5; D is ambiguous. The germline V gene encodes CDR1 LNHDA and CDR2 SQIVND (reference sequence). This CDR3 has 13 amino acids. The V and J ends lost 8 bases and 4 bases respectively, with 12 bases between them. Using reference TRBV19 and TRBJ1-5 for the parts outside the CDR3, the full variable domain is DGGITQSPKYLFRKEGQNVTLSCEQNLNHDAMYWYRQDPGQGLRLIYYSQIVNDFQKGDIAEGYSVSREKKESFPLTVTSAQKNPTAFYLCASAAHWNQPQHFGDGTRLSIL.

The J gene is TRBJ2-7, the V gene TRBV15; 9 nucleotides line up with TRBD1. CDR3 length: 16 residues. Germline values: CDR1 LNHNV, CDR2 YYDKDF (reference sequence). Germline trimming cut 0 bases from V and 4 bases from J; bases unmatched to any gene: 7. The CDR3 protein is CATSREEGTGKYEQYF. CDR3 DNA: TGTGCCACCAGCAGAGAGGAGGGGACAGGGAAATACGAGCAGTACTTC.

V gene TRBV30 combines with J gene TRBJ2-2; tentatively, D is TRBD1 or TRBD2 (5 bases each). CDR1 GTSNPN and CDR2 SVGIG come from the germline V gene (reference sequence). The V gene lost 1 base and the J gene lost 0 bases, with 12 bases spanning the gap. The CDR3 is 16 amino acids. This chain's CDR3 is CAWSGGTAANTGELFF. Written as DNA, the CDR3 is TGTGCCTGGAGTGGGGGGACCGCTGCGAACACCGGGGAGCTGTTTTTT.

On this clone itself: Different DNA sequences within this sample yield the same CDR3. The rearrangement links TRBV28 to TRBJ2-7; 14 bases agree with TRBD2. CDR3 length: 16 residues. With 1 base clipped from V and 2 bases from J, the junction kept 1 base outside the gene matches. Germline V gene sequence: CDR1 MDHEN, CDR2 SYDVKM. The CDR3 DNA is TGTGCCAGCAGTTTATCGGGACTAGCGGGAGCCTACGAGCAGTACTTC. It yields the protein CASSLSGLAGAYEQYF.

On this clone: This clone may be a read error of a much larger clone one base away. Other DNA sequences of this sample code for an identical CDR3. This chain connects TRBV6-1 to TRBJ1-2; possibly TRBD1 for D (5 bases). CDR1 and CDR2 from the germline V gene are MNHNS and SASEGT. V lost 3 bases and J lost 7, with 12 bases in between. The CDR3 consists of 13 residues. CDR3 DNA: TGTGCCAGCAGTGAGGTCAGAGGGGTTGGCTACACCTTC. Protein: CASSEVRGVGYTF.

This clone has only one observation. With only one base between it and a far larger clone, this is likely a read error. CDR3 amino acids: CVSSSAVNYGYTF. CDR3 in DNA: TGTGTCAGCAGCTCAGCTGTAAACTATGGCTACACCTTC. The chain is built from TRBV11-2 and TRBJ1-2; D gene unclear. CDR3 length: 13 residues. CDR1 and CDR2 from the germline V gene are SGHAT and FQNNGV.

V usage is TRBV13 and J usage is TRBJ2-3; 8 positions match TRBD2. J was trimmed by 4 bases and V by 6 bases; bases with no gene match: 9. Germline V gives CDR1 PRHDT, CDR2 FYEKMQ (reference sequence). CDR3 length: 15 amino acids. In DNA, the CDR3 is TGTGCCAGCAGGGGGGGAGCGGGAGTGGCAGATACGCAGTATTTT. Translated: CASRGGAGVADTQYF.

In its sample, this clone was seen once. This chain uses TRBV29-1 with TRBJ1-3; TRBD1 aligns across 8 bases. The CDR3 totals 15 residues. J gave up 0 bases and V 6 bases, and 7 bases lay outside the gene matches. Germline V gene sequence: CDR1 SQVTM, CDR2 ANQGSEA. As DNA, the CDR3 is TGCAGCGTCGCAGGACAGGGAAACTCTGGAAACACCATATATTTT. This gives the protein CSVAGQGNSGNTIYF.

Remarks on this clone: The same CDR3 arises from other DNA sequences in this sample as well. This chain joins TRBV28 and TRBJ2-1; D not certain. The V gene lost 7 bases and the J gene lost 4 bases, with 8 bases spanning the gap. CDR3 length: 12 amino acids. Germline CDR1 MDHEN, CDR2 SYDVKM. CDR3 coding DNA: TGTGCCAGCACGGGTCTTTACAATGAGCAGTTCTTC. This translates into CASTGLYNEQFF.

This chain uses TRBV2 with TRBJ2-1; D call uncertain. This CDR3 spans 11 amino acids. Germline V CDR1 and CDR2: SNHLY, FYNNEI. V dropped 4 bases and J dropped 7 bases, with 5 bases sitting between them. The DNA of the CDR3 is TGTGCCAGCAGTGGCCCGAATGAGCAGTTCTTC. This gives the protein CASSGPNEQFF.

The J gene is TRBJ2-3, the V gene TRBV7-2; no definite D call. Germline lookup yields CDR1 SGHTA and CDR2 FQGNSA. The V gene lost 2 bases and the J gene lost 2 bases, with 11 bases spanning the gap. CDR3 length: 15 amino acids. The CDR3 here is CASSLRKLPTDTQYF. The CDR3 nucleotides are TGTGCCAGCAGCTTAAGGAAACTACCCACAGATACGCAGTATTTT.

This chain links TRBV5-6 with TRBJ2-1, with TRBD2 matching over 9 bases. After removal of 2 bases from V and 10 bases from J, the junction contained 10 bases not matched to a gene. The length of the CDR3 is 15 residues. Germline V CDR1 and CDR2: SGHDT, YYEEEE. In DNA, the CDR3 is TGTGCCAGCAGCTTTTTGGGACTAGCAAAAGGGGAGCAGTTCTTC. Translation: CASSFLGLAKGEQFF.

This chain joins TRBV7-9 and TRBJ2-7, with D possibly being TRBD2 (5 bases). The CDR3 spans 12 residues. The germline V and J ends were trimmed by 4 bases and 3 bases, with 7 bases remaining between them. Germline assignment: CDR1 SEHNR and CDR2 FQNEAQ (reference sequence). The CDR3 DNA reads TGTGCCAGCAGCTCGGGGTTCTACGAGCAGTACTTC. This gives the protein CASSSGFYEQYF. The full variable domain, its missing parts supplied by reference TRBV7-9 and TRBJ2-7, is DTGVSQNPRHKITKRGQNVTFRCDPISEHNRLYWYRQTLGQGPEFLTYFQNEAQLEKSRLLSDRFSAERPKGSFSTLEIQRTEQGDSAMYLCASSSGFYEQYFGPGTRLTVT.

The chain combines TRBV11-2 with TRBJ2-3, with D unclear. From germline, CDR1 is SGHAT and CDR2 FQNNGV. The length of the CDR3 is 12 residues. With 6 bases removed from V and 4 bases from J, the gap between germline ends came to 8 bases. CDR3 protein: CASSTSADTQYF. The CDR3 bases are TGTGCCAGCAGTACGAGTGCAGATACGCAGTATTTT.